The subject of this entry is one T cell receptor beta chain. Its binding antigen is unknown. The input lacks base qualities; no much larger clone sits a single base away. This specimen comes from a study of blood T cell repertoires in COVID-19 (TCRdb year 2020). Concerning the study at large: The collaborator samples originated in the United States, Italy and Spain and spanned the acute and convalescent phases of COVID-19. The dataset comprised deeply sampled blood TCRbeta repertoires from subjects exposed to, actively infected with, or recovered from COVID-19. The sample metadata nearly always contained a de-identified subject ID, COVID-19 status, age in years and sex. Where available, HLA class I and class II types were taken from metadata supplied by the sample provider and were not determined by assay-based typing. The samples were drawn from the first 160 participants of the ongoing ImmuneRACE study and from under 1,500 subjects provided by 6 global collaborators. A freely available public database, intended as a resource for researchers studying the immune response to SARS-CoV-2, is where the repertoires were released. The prospective study material was composed of cDNA or gDNA derived from T cells, B-cell-depleted T cells, or PBMCs.

Collaborating institutions collected whole blood in K2EDTA tubes following their own protocols. For TCRbeta analysis, collaborators shipped samples as frozen whole blood, isolated PBMCs, or DNA extracted from either of those sample types. TCRbeta CDR3 regions were amplified from genomic DNA using the immunoSEQ Assay, a bias-controlled multiplex PCR. In the original analysis: The number of nucleated cells in each sample was estimated from the amplification of reference gene primers within the assay. To quantify the absolute abundance of each unique TCRbeta CDR3 rearrangement, sequence reads were collapsed and filtered. Productive Simpson clonality was computed per sample as the square root of Simpson's diversity index over productive rearrangements. This immuneACCESS table, as held by TCRdb, lists in-frame sequences with V and J called but not all clones. Of the missing ones, under half trace to an unresolved V gene in checked studies; the others have no known cause. The DNA was the basis for D and trimming; V, J and clone size are from that table. A total of 45,000 to 65,000 clones appear in this sample, around four fifths of them only once. The ten largest clones add up to less than 4.5% of the sample.

The CDR3 goes from the cysteine to the phenylalanine over 13 residues. Only the CDR3 DNA stays, 39 bases, in frame from base 1. The germline V gene specifies MNHEY as CDR1 and SVGAGI as CDR2. V is shortened by 7 bases, J by 6 bases, and the region joining them spans 13 bases. The study at large found these results: How much clinical and demographic metadata was included differed by source and by participant, and the metadata was provided uncurated.

The sample consisted of peripheral blood. The sequence derives from a man aged 55 to 70 with acute or convalescent COVID-19. The V and J genes are TRBV6-5 and TRBJ1-5; no D segment can be confidently identified. Read as DNA, the sequence is TGTGCCAGCACCGGTACAGTGTTTCAGCCCCAGCATTTT. This encodes CASTGTVFQPQHF.